The 20 T cell receptor beta chains below come from one sample, sequenced in a study of OX40 agonist ivuxolimab in advanced cancers. The library was made by the immunoSEQ multiplex PCR assay. TCRdb limited this immuneACCESS table to in-frame rearrangements with V and J called. A share of clones is missing; checked studies link under half to unresolved V genes, and the rest is unexplained. In all, the sample holds more than 35,000 clones, and approximately 72% of those were seen once. The ten largest account for 9.5% to 15% of the sample. The source material was CD4+ or CD8+ T cells sorted from blood, sampled in a trial of the OX40 agonist ivuxolimab. These receptor sequences come from an adult with an advanced solid tumor such as melanoma, head and neck, liver or kidney cancer.

The chain combines TRBV19 with TRBJ1-5; tentative D call: TRBD1 (5 bases). Germline V lookup: CDR1 LNHDA, CDR2 SQIVND (reference sequence). The CDR3 sequence is 14 residues long. V was clipped by 5 bases and J by 0 bases, with 8 bases between them. The CDR3 DNA reads TGTGCCAGTAGTCGACAGAATAGCAATCAGCCCCAGCATTTT. Its protein product is CASSRQNSNQPQHF. The variable domain in full, with the rest retrieved from reference TRBV19 and TRBJ1-5, is DGGITQSPKYLFRKEGQNVTLSCEQNLNHDAMYWYRQDPGQGLRLIYYSQIVNDFQKGDIAEGYSVSREKKESFPLTVTSAQKNPTAFYLCASSRQNSNQPQHFGDGTRLSIL.

The chain links TRBV6-1 to TRBJ2-7, with D perhaps given as TRBD1 or TRBD2 (7 bases each). The V end lost 3 bases, the J end lost 1 base, and 16 bases lay between the germline ends. This CDR3 contains 16 residues. Per germline, CDR1 MNHNS and CDR2 SASEGT. CDR3 bases: TGTGCCAGCAGTGATCGGCGGGGGACAGCTTCCTACGAGCAGTACTTC. It yields the protein CASSDRRGTASYEQYF.

The chain is built from TRBV28 and TRBJ1-2; 7 nucleotides align to TRBD1. The CDR3 contains 12 residues. V dropped 6 bases and J dropped 6; count of bases not matched to a gene: 4. Germline V gene lookup returns CDR1 MDHEN and CDR2 SYDVKM. The DNA for the CDR3 is TGTGCCAGCAGCAGGGGGTGGAATGGCTACACCTTC. This codes for CASSRGWNGYTF.

The chain links TRBV7-8 to TRBJ1-2; the D is unclear. CDR1 SGHVS and CDR2 FQNEAQ come from the germline V gene. With 2 bases removed from V and 5 bases from J, the gap between germline ends came to 18 bases. The CDR3 is 16 amino acids. CDR3 region: CASSLRKNALGYGYTF. DNA of the CDR3: TGTGCCAGCAGCTTAAGGAAAAACGCCCTAGGTTATGGCTACACCTTC.

This clone was seen a single time. The rearrangement uses TRBV18 and TRBJ1-2; weak D call: TRBD1 (5 bases). Germline V lookup: CDR1 KGHSH, CDR2 LQKENI. Trimming removed 6 bases at V and 0 bases at J, with 11 bases between. This CDR3 spans 14 amino acids. The CDR3 here is CASSKGAANYGYTF. The DNA for the CDR3 is TGTGCCAGCTCTAAAGGGGCCGCTAACTATGGCTACACCTTC.

The gene calls are TRBV7-9 and TRBJ2-3, with D perhaps being TRBD1 or TRBD2 (5 bases each). Germline CDR1 and CDR2: SEHNR and FQNEAQ (reference sequence). Trimming shortened V by 4 bases and J by 2 bases, and 10 bases separated the two germline ends. This CDR3 spans 14 amino acids. For the CDR3, the DNA is TGTGCCAGCAGCTCAGGGACGCCCACAGATACGCAGTATTTT. Amino acids: CASSSGTPTDTQYF.

This clone was observed a handful of times. The chain joins TRBV10-2 to TRBJ2-6; 7 nucleotides align to TRBD1. Germline CDR1 is WSHSY and CDR2 is SAAADI. The trim removed 6 bases at V and 0 bases at J, leaving 8 bases unmatched. The CDR3 has 17 residues. CDR3 bases: TGCGCCAGCAGCAAGACAGGGACAAACTCTGGGGCCAACGTCCTGACTTTC. Translation: CASSKTGTNSGANVLTF.

The rearrangement links TRBV5-3 to TRBJ2-1, with D uncertain. TRBV5-3 is recorded as an ORF, its role being uncertain. Trimming removed 4 bases from V and 6 bases from J, with 17 bases in between. This CDR3 region has 15 residues. The CDR3, as DNA: TGTGCCAGAAGCCCGGGTTCGGGCCAGGTCAATGAGCAGTTCTTC. Translating gives CARSPGSGQVNEQFF.

This sequence joins TRBV4-1 and TRBJ2-7, with 9 bases lining up with TRBD2. Germline lookup yields CDR1 MGHRA and CDR2 YSYEKL. V dropped 0 bases and J dropped 4; count of bases not matched to a gene: 7. The CDR3 is 16 residues long. CDR3 loop: CASSQDRWTSEYEQYF. CDR3 coding DNA: TGCGCCAGCAGCCAAGATCGGTGGACTAGCGAGTACGAGCAGTACTTC.

This clone was seen more than once but under ten times. The gene calls are TRBV4-1 and TRBJ2-7; TRBD1 aligns across 10 bases. Per germline, CDR1 MGHRA and CDR2 YSYEKL. CDR3 size: 17 residues. Trimming cost V 2 bases and J 5 bases; bases outside gene matches: 12. The CDR3: CASSQPLRDRGGHEQYF. The CDR3 DNA sequence: TGCGCCAGCAGCCAACCCCTCCGGGACAGGGGAGGCCACGAGCAGTACTTC.

This clone was observed a handful of times. One end of the junction varies from germline; a read error may be responsible. The J gene is TRBJ2-7, the V gene TRBV7-7; a weak D match, TRBD1 (5 bases). From germline, CDR1 is SSHAT and CDR2 FNYEAQ (reference sequence). The CDR3 totals 13 residues. CDR3 amino acids: CASSLAGIVEQYF. In nucleotides, the CDR3 is TGTGCTAGCAGCTTAGCAGGGATAGTCGAGCAGTACTTC.

The gene calls are TRBV18 and TRBJ2-2; TRBD2 might be the D (6 bases). CDR1 KGHSH and CDR2 LQKENI come from the germline V gene. CDR3 size: 18 residues. V lost 4 bases, J lost 3 bases, and 21 bases lay in between. This chain's CDR3 is CASSLSASAQADTGELFF. The CDR3 DNA sequence: TGTGCCAGCTCACTCTCGGCTAGCGCCCAAGCCGACACCGGGGAGCTGTTTTTT.

The V and J genes are TRBV29-1 and TRBJ1-2, with TRBD1 matching over 8 bases. This CDR3 has 16 amino acids. Germline lookup yields CDR1 SQVTM and CDR2 ANQGSEA. Losses at the gene ends were 1 base for V and 0 bases for J; bases not matched to a gene: 7. CDR3 nucleotides: TGCAGCGTTGAAGTTGCCGGGACAGGAACTAACTATGGCTACACCTTC. Translation: CSVEVAGTGTNYGYTF.

This clone was observed once. The rearrangement joins TRBV7-8 to TRBJ2-5; perhaps D is TRBD1 or TRBD2 (6 bases each). Germline CDR1 SGHVS, CDR2 FQNEAQ. V gave up 5 bases and J gave up 7 bases, with 14 bases separating them. The CDR3 runs 13 residues. The CDR3 DNA sequence: TGTGCCAGCAGCCCTGGGGGGCTCGGGACCCAGTACTTC. This codes for CASSPGGLGTQYF.

The chain employs TRBV12-5 and TRBJ2-5, with 10 bases identical to TRBD1. The CDR3 has 15 amino acids. J was trimmed by 5 bases and V by 6 bases; bases with no gene match: 9. Germline CDR1 LGHNT, CDR2 FRNRAP. CDR3 sequence (DNA): TGTGCTAGTGGGACCGGGACAGGGGTTGCGGAGACCCAGTACTTC. Translated: CASGTGTGVAETQYF. Using reference TRBV12-5 and TRBJ2-5 for the parts outside the CDR3, the full variable domain is DARVTQTPRHKVTEMGQEVTMRCQPILGHNTVFWYRQTMMQGLELLAYFRNRAPLDDSGMPKDRFSAEMPDATLATLKIQPSEPRDSAVYFCASGTGTGVAETQYFGPGTRLLVL.

This chain joins TRBV13 and TRBJ2-3; 11 nucleotides align to TRBD2. Germline assignment: CDR1 PRHDT and CDR2 FYEKMQ (reference sequence). The CDR3 covers 16 residues. V gave up 4 bases and J gave up 0 bases; unmatched junction bases: 3. CDR3 nucleotides: TGTGCCAGCAGCTCCCGGACTAGCGGGAGCACAGATACGCAGTATTTT. Protein sequence: CASSSRTSGSTDTQYF.

This chain uses TRBV19 with TRBJ1-5; D ambiguous. CDR1 is LNHDA, CDR2 SQIVND, per germline (reference sequence). This CDR3 spans 12 amino acids. V gave up 4 bases and J gave up 6 bases, with 7 bases separating them. CDR3 protein: CASSRSGQPQHF. The DNA for the CDR3 is TGTGCCAGTAGTAGGTCCGGTCAGCCCCAGCATTTT. The complete variable domain, with remaining parts taken from reference TRBV19 and TRBJ1-5, reads DGGITQSPKYLFRKEGQNVTLSCEQNLNHDAMYWYRQDPGQGLRLIYYSQIVNDFQKGDIAEGYSVSREKKESFPLTVTSAQKNPTAFYLCASSRSGQPQHFGDGTRLSIL.

The chain carries TRBV21-1 and TRBJ1-6. TRBV21-1 is listed as a pseudogene. This CDR3 is 11 amino acids long. The CDR3 DNA reads as TGTGCCAGCAGCAAAGCCGGTCCCCTCCACTTT. Residues: CASSKAGPLHF.

This chain joins TRBV21-1 and TRBJ2-5; the table's D call, TRBD2, has no DNA check behind it. TRBV21-1 is reported as a pseudogene. The CDR3 has 13 amino acids. The CDR3 nucleotides read TGTGCCAGCAGCAAAACATTTCCGGGACTACAGTACTTC. This encodes CASSKTFPGLQYF.

The chain couples TRBV5-1 to TRBJ2-3, with D perhaps TRBD2 (6 bases). Germline assignment: CDR1 SGHRS and CDR2 YFSETQ. The V and J ends lost 4 bases and 2 bases respectively, with 14 bases between them. The CDR3 spans 15 residues. The DNA for the CDR3 is TGCGCCAGCAGCCCGGAGGGAGGTTACACAGATACGCAGTATTTT. Protein: CASSPEGGYTDTQYF.